This T cell receptor (beta chain) emerged from a study of PD-L1 blockade in urothelial cancer. This table comes from immunoSEQ multiplex PCR, and its TCRdb copy is limited to in-frame clones, with some not included. The sample records roughly 95,000 clones, roughly 87% being singletons. Time point denoted: pretreatment peripheral blood. With 1 base removed from V and 5 bases from J, the gap between germline ends came to 5 bases. Germline CDR1 and CDR2: MNHEY and SVGAGI. The CDR3 has 13 amino acids. This clonotype originated in a man in his sixties with urothelial cancer. The specimen was PBMCs, collected around atezolizumab (anti-PD-L1) treatment. The J gene is TRBJ2-2, the V gene TRBV6-5; D is unresolved. This chain's CDR3 is CASSYFQTGELFF. DNA of the CDR3: TGTGCCAGCAGTTACTTCCAAACCGGGGAGCTGTTTTTT.